A single sample gave rise to the 14 T cell receptor beta chains below, sequenced in a study of T cells in Graves' hyperthyroidism and ophthalmopathy. RNA transcripts were the template for amplifying TCR beta CDR3 regions. The primer set for the first-round RT-PCR of the TCR CDR3 was HTBI. One entry per CDR3 protein, called by TCRdb with MiXCR from the multiplex PCR reads. The data show about half a million distinct CDR3 sequences, 15% to 20% seen once. Sequences were obtained from blood. The receptors were sampled from a woman in her 30s with Graves' ophthalmopathy.

The V call is TRBV12-3 or TRBV12-4, the J call TRBJ1-3, with D tentatively TRBD1 (5 bases). Trimming took off 2 bases at V and 0 bases at J, with 11 bases between the two ends. The CDR3 is 16 residues long. The CDR3 coding sequence is TGTGCCAGCAGTTTATTAGGGGCCAACTCTGGAAACACCATATATTTT. Protein: CASSLLGANSGNTIYF.

The rearrangement joins TRBV7-9 to TRBJ2-2; D could derive from TRBD1 or TRBD2 (5 bases each). Germline CDR1 SEHNR, CDR2 FQNEAQ (reference sequence). This CDR3 has 15 amino acids. Trimming left V 4 bases short and J 0 bases short, with 9 bases between. CDR3 nucleotides: TGTGCCAGCAGCTCCAGGGACGCGAACACCGGGGAGCTGTTTTTT. Encoded protein: CASSSRDANTGELFF. Variable domain in full (rest from reference TRBV7-9 and TRBJ2-2): DTGVSQNPRHKITKRGQNVTFRCDPISEHNRLYWYRQTLGQGPEFLTYFQNEAQLEKSRLLSDRFSAERPKGSFSTLEIQRTEQGDSAMYLCASSSRDANTGELFFGEGSRLTVL.

CDR3 amino acids: CAWSPGPPGGTEAFF. CDR3 in DNA: TGTGCCTGGAGTCCTGGGCCCCCCGGGGGAACTGAAGCTTTCTTT. The chain couples TRBV30 to TRBJ1-1; D possibly corresponds to TRBD1 (5 bases). Germline V lookup: CDR1 GTSNPN, CDR2 SVGIG (reference sequence). The CDR3 is made up of 15 amino acids. V was cut by 2 bases and J by 5 bases, with 18 bases left in between.

This clonotype was seen many times. The chain uses TRBV6-2 or TRBV6-3 and TRBJ2-3, with D possibly TRBD2 on 5 matching bases. CDR1 and CDR2 (germline): MNHEY, SVGEGT. The CDR3 runs 17 residues. V was clipped by 0 bases and J by 2 bases, with 15 bases between them. The CDR3 is CASSYSVWRVDTDTQYF. The DNA for the CDR3 is TGTGCCAGCAGTTACTCTGTGTGGCGGGTAGACACAGATACGCAGTATTTT.

This clonotype was observed a few times. The gene calls are TRBV4-3 and TRBJ1-6; 8 bases are a match to TRBD1. The germline V gene has CDR1 LGHNA and CDR2 YSLEER. V dropped 1 base and J dropped 6; count of bases not matched to a gene: 2. The length of the CDR3 is 15 residues. This CDR3 reads CASSQATGVNSPLHF. CDR3 DNA sequence: TGCGCCAGCAGCCAAGCGACAGGGGTTAATTCACCCCTCCACTTT.

This clonotype showed up many times. The rearrangement uses TRBV18 and TRBJ2-7, with D uncertain. Germline V gene data show CDR1 as KGHSH and CDR2 as LQKENI. The length of the CDR3 is 13 residues. V dropped 5 bases and J dropped 5 bases, with 13 bases sitting between them. For the CDR3, the DNA is TGTGCCAGCTCAATGTCGTGGGTAAACGAGCAGTACTTC. This gives the protein CASSMSWVNEQYF.

J is TRBJ2-7 and V is TRBV7-2; 8 bases match TRBD2. Germline V gene data show CDR1 as SGHTA and CDR2 as FQGNSA. The CDR3 is made up of 16 amino acids. The J segment lost 1 base and the V segment lost 3 bases, leaving 8 bases of the junction unmatched. CDR3 loop: CASSFSSGSGSYEQYF. DNA for the CDR3: TGTGCCAGCAGCTTTTCTAGCGGGTCCGGGTCCTACGAGCAGTACTTC.

The table lists this clonotype with many counts. The chain uses TRBV2 and TRBJ1-6, with D possibly TRBD1 on 6 matching bases. CDR3 size: 14 residues. Trimming shortened V by 10 bases and J by 9 bases, and 19 bases separated the two germline ends. CDR1 is SNHLY, CDR2 FYNNEI, per germline. The CDR3: CATIGGRGFSPLHF. CDR3 nucleotides: TGTGCCACCATAGGAGGGAGGGGGTTTTCACCCCTCCACTTT.

The V call is TRBV4-3, the J call TRBJ2-7, with D tentatively TRBD2 (5 bases). Per germline, CDR1 LGHNA and CDR2 YSLEER. CDR3 length equals 14 residues. The germline V and J ends were trimmed by 1 base and 2 bases, with 9 bases remaining between them. This CDR3 reads CASSQGLLTYEQYF. Here the CDR3 DNA reads TGCGCCAGCAGCCAAGGACTACTAACCTACGAGCAGTACTTC.

This clonotype showed up just a few times. The chain couples TRBV18 to TRBJ2-2; 8 positions agree with TRBD1. The CDR3 is 16 amino acids. CDR1 and CDR2 (germline): KGHSH, LQKENI. Trimming removed 0 bases from V and 7 bases from J; junction bases left unmatched: 7. The CDR3 region has the DNA TGTGCCAGCTCACCACCGGACAGGGCATCCGGCGGGGAGCTGTTTTTT. Residues: CASSPPDRASGGELFF.

In its sample, this clonotype was seen many times. The chain employs TRBV28 and TRBJ2-6; 7 bases align to TRBD2. The CDR3 extends over 19 amino acids. V shed 3 bases and J 2 bases; nucleotides not matched to a gene: 13. The V gene's germline CDR1 is MDHEN and CDR2 SYDVKM. CDR3 nucleotide sequence: TGTGCCAGCAGTTTTCGATCGGGGGGAATGCTACCTGGGGCCAACGTCCTGACTTTC. Translating gives CASSFRSGGMLPGANVLTF.

This clonotype was seen many times. The CDR3 nucleotides read TGTGCCAGCAGTTCTATAGATCGGACTAGCGGATACTACAATGAGCAGTTCTTC. This codes for CASSSIDRTSGYYNEQFF. The J gene is TRBJ2-1, the V gene TRBV28, with 10 bases lining up with TRBD2. The CDR3 runs 18 residues. Germline assignment: CDR1 MDHEN and CDR2 SYDVKM. The trim removed 4 bases at V and 3 bases at J, leaving 12 bases unmatched. The whole variable domain, remainder taken from reference TRBV28 and TRBJ2-1, is DVKVTQSSRYLVKRTGEKVFLECVQDMDHENMFWYRQDPGLGLRLIYFSYDVKMKEKGDIPEGYSVSREKKERFSLILESASTNQTSMYLCASSSIDRTSGYYNEQFFGPGTRLTVL.

The chain combines TRBV25-1 with TRBJ2-3; D remains unclear. Germline CDR1 reads MGHDK; CDR2 reads SYGVNS. Between the trimmed V and J ends, which lost 2 bases and 6 bases, there was a span of 9 bases. This CDR3 spans 13 amino acids. CDR3 amino acids: CASSEPHPDTQYF. For the CDR3, the DNA is TGTGCCAGCAGTGAACCCCACCCGGATACGCAGTATTTT.

The CDR3 DNA reads as TGTGCCACCAGGCAGGGGGGCGTGAATCAGCCCCAGCATTTT. Protein: CATRQGGVNQPQHF. This chain joins TRBV15 and TRBJ1-5, with TRBD1 matching 7 bases. From germline, CDR1 is LNHNV and CDR2 YYDKDF (reference sequence). After removal of 6 bases from V and 4 bases from J, the junction contained 6 bases not matched to a gene. This CDR3 is 14 amino acids long.